The source of this T cell receptor (beta chain) is a study of cytomegalovirus exposure and HLA in healthy donors. Germline-derived CDR1 and CDR2 are SEHNR and FQNEAQ (reference sequence). The J segment lost 5 bases and the V segment lost 6 bases, leaving 4 bases of the junction unmatched. The CDR3 length is 14 residues. Primers for the PCR totalled 60 Vbeta and 13 Jbeta. Assay used: immunoSEQ multiplex PCR; TCRdb lists only in-frame clones, some missing. The table has approximately 170,000 clones, 68% seen once; the top ten hold less than 3.5%. Sequencing input: PBMCs. The chain recombines TRBV7-9 with TRBJ2-5; 12 bases map to TRBD2. This clonotype was obtained from a woman in her thirties or forties in good health and CMV-seropositive. The CDR3 is CASSPGLAGETQYF. As DNA, the CDR3 is TGTGCCAGCAGTCCGGGACTAGCGGGTGAGACCCAGTACTTC. Complete variable domain (other parts from reference TRBV7-9 and TRBJ2-5): DTGVSQNPRHKITKRGQNVTFRCDPISEHNRLYWYRQTLGQGPEFLTYFQNEAQLEKSRLLSDRFSAERPKGSFSTLEIQRTEQGDSAMYLCASSPGLAGETQYFGPGTRLLVL.